Listed here is a single TCR beta chain. Its antigen is undetermined. The sample is drawn from a study of graft-versus-host responses after intestinal transplantation. Study-level information: Multivisceral, liver-intestinal, or isolated intestinal transplants were received by the recipients. Each patient got anti-thymocyte globulin induction, then tacrolimus and steroids for about 3 years.

Regarding the study as a whole: Early after transplant, HvG declines were associated with peak levels of circulating GvH clones. The marrow of recipients harbored GvH clones, and ileum or blood showed some of them first.

V was clipped by 7 bases and J by 0 bases, with 13 bases between them. The CDR3 extends over 15 amino acids. Per germline, CDR1 MNHEY and CDR2 SMNVEV (reference sequence). Sequenced by immunoSEQ multiplex PCR; TCRdb stores in-frame clones only, minus some. Of approximately 58,000 clones listed, about 90% are singletons. Sequencing was performed on PBMCs, taken 26 days after transplant. This TCR came from a human patient who received an intestinal transplant, so some T cells may come from the graft donor. This rearrangement joins TRBV27 to TRBJ2-1; D remains unclear. CDR3 protein: CASTFDYSSYNEQFF. Here the CDR3 DNA reads TGTGCCAGCACCTTCGATTATAGCTCCTACAATGAGCAGTTCTTC.